This T cell receptor beta chain originates from a study of beta chain features in type 1 diabetes. Comment on this clone: Its antigen is currently unknown.

Findings and limits, study-wide: VDJ junctions sequenced from type 1 diabetes patients showed fewer insertions and more deletions. Type 1 diabetes patients had moderately but significantly shorter TCRB CDR3s in all four CD4+ subsets. Cells expressing TCR highly could be over-represented by cDNA sequencing.

Isolation of CD4+ naive, central memory, regulatory and stem cell-like memory cells was achieved by sorting via CD45RO/CCR7/CD25/CD127/CD95/CD27. Reverse transcription of all isolated RNA meant that expressed TCRB transcripts were sequenced. TCRdb's copy holds only in-frame clones and misses some; the assay was immunoSEQ multiplex PCR. Counted here are about 53,000 clones, 40% to 65% occurring once; the ten biggest clones make up 2% to 3%. The sequencing sample was made of Tregs from blood. The TCR originated in a woman aged 40 to 50 with type 1 diabetes.

The CDR3 nucleotides read TGTGCCATCAAACGGGAAATAGGATCCTACGAGCAGTACTTC. Its protein is CAIKREIGSYEQYF. The chain is built from TRBV10-3 and TRBJ2-7, with D possibly being TRBD2 (5 bases). Germline lookup yields CDR1 ENHRY and CDR2 SYGVKD. Trimming took off 7 bases at V and 1 base at J, with 14 bases between the two ends. The CDR3 extends over 14 amino acids.